This section outlines one T cell receptor beta chain sequence together with its context. Its cognate antigen has yet to be identified. No clone much larger than this one lies a single base away; base qualities are absent. The 35 to 40 donors, aged about 6 to 100 years, were systemically healthy Caucasian individuals from Russia. Ten milliliters of peripheral blood were collected from each donor into EDTA-treated Vacutainer tubes. PBMCs were isolated by Ficoll-Paque density-gradient centrifugation, with at least 7 million obtained per sample. Total RNA, at least 5 micrograms per sample, was extracted from PBMCs with Trizol reagent. The percentages of naive CD45RAhigh/CD27high T cells were determined by flow cytometry on a PBMC aliquot from every donor. CDR1 and CDR2 are read off the germline V gene as SGHRS and YFSETQ. Trimming at the junction amounts to 4 bases on V and 0 bases on J, and the germline ends lie 17 bases apart. Including the terminal cysteine and phenylalanine, the CDR3 comprises 17 residues. Just the 51-base CDR3 DNA is kept, in frame starting at base 1.

Library preparation was by 5' RACE. The second PCR ran for roughly 7 to 12 cycles and used a J-beta primer mix along with a sample-barcoded 5' primer. A unique molecular identifier was introduced onto each TCR beta cDNA molecule by a template-switch 5' adaptor carrying 12 random nucleotides. Each sample yielded at least 2.5 million CDR3-containing paired-end reads. First-strand cDNA synthesis was performed from all RNA using the Mint cDNA synthesis kit, with priming by a TRBC-specific oligonucleotide. All cDNA was treated with uracil-DNA glycosylase and then went through a first 18-cycle PCR with the universal primers M1SS and BC2_uni_R. As for the original processing: For normalization, 1 million high-quality reads were randomly selected from each sample, with every read carrying a distinct molecular identifier. Instead of being binned into consensus sequences, reads with shared molecular identifiers were discarded. MiTCR, run with a Q25 quality threshold and the strictest error-elimination algorithm, handled CDR3 identification, clonotype clustering and error correction. A nonparametric unseen species model using Euler transformation provided a lower-bound estimate of total TCR beta diversity. Starting from the raw public reads, TCRdb applied fastp trimming at Q25, assembled clones with MiXCR and retained in-frame beta chains. A single entry per CDR3 protein holds the most common genes and DNA from its merged rows. These V and J calls derive from TCRdb rather than the authors' analysis. The sample profile shows 1.8 million or so distinct CDR3 sequences; 39% of them were found once. The ten largest make up approximately 22% of the sample.

The data originate from a study of blood T cells in healthy people across ages (dated by TCRdb to between 2014 and 2016). Some background on the complete study: In model experiments, template switching captured roughly one uniquely barcoded TCR beta cDNA molecule for every two T cells. Age-related changes in TCR beta repertoire diversity were measured in the study by deep sequencing normalized with unique cDNA molecular identifiers. The donors were split into four age groups: young (average roughly 15 years), middle-aged (roughly 39), aged (more than 60) and long-lived (more than 80). To avoid experimental bias, donors of different ages were randomly spread across the sequencing lanes. Using the same blood draw, the study looked at two additional independent replicas of 1 million unique cDNA reads for two donors, one aged 18 to 30 and the other aged 80 or older.

Overall results and qualifications from the work: Observed TCR beta diversity per million T cells fell roughly linearly with age, and a significant reduction was already apparent by age around 39. Conclusive comparison of naive and antigen-experienced compartments was prevented by the profiling of bulk unsorted PBMCs. Because donor CMV infection status was unknown, age-related changes in expanded clonotypes were potentially confounded. A strong correlation was found between observed TCR beta diversity and the percentage of naive T cells measured by flow cytometry. Compared with the aged group, more naive CD4+ T cells, fewer expanded clones and increased TCR diversity were shown by the long-lived group, suggesting age selection. Estimates of total diversity from one million sequenced T cells were regarded as lower bounds and underestimates.

This clonotype was sampled from a human donor in good health. Sequenced sample: blood. Here the chain combines TRBV5-1 and TRBJ1-5, with TRBD1 as a weak D call on 5 bases. The DNA reads TGCGCCAGCAGCACCCCACAGGAACGTAATAGCAATCAGCCCCAGCATTTT. Translation gives CASSTPQERNSNQPQHF. Supplemented by the reference TRBV5-1 and TRBJ1-5 proteins around the CDR3, the complete variable domain is KAGVTQTPRYLIKTRGQQVTLSCSPISGHRSVSWYQQTPGQGLQFLFEYFSETQRNKGNFPGRFSGRQFSNSRSEMNVSTLELGDSALYLCASSTPQERNSNQPQHFGDGTRLSIL.